The 27 T cell receptor beta chains listed next were all sequenced from one sample in a study of T cells in Graves' hyperthyroidism and ophthalmopathy. Regions amplified from RNA transcripts were the TCR beta CDR3 regions. The study used the HTBI primer set for a first-round RT-PCR of the TCR CDR3. TCRdb analysed the multiplex PCR reads with MiXCR anew, one entry per CDR3 protein. This table holds under 550,000 distinct CDR3 sequences, roughly an eighth found once. The sequenced sample consisted of blood. These receptors were collected from a woman between 18 and 29 years old with Graves' hyperthyroidism.

The chain carries TRBV6-1 and TRBJ1-4; D unresolved. Germline assignment: CDR1 MNHNS and CDR2 SASEGT. There are 14 residues in the CDR3. Trimming took 1 base from V and 4 from J, leaving 7 bases between them. The CDR3 DNA reads as TGTGCCAGCAGTGAAGGTCAGCTTAATGAAAAACTGTTTTTT. It encodes CASSEGQLNEKLFF.

Many counts were recorded for this clonotype. The chain couples TRBV20-1 to TRBJ2-7; 10 bases agree with TRBD2. The trim removed 5 bases at V and 1 base at J, leaving 5 bases unmatched. This CDR3 spans 14 amino acids. Per the germline V gene, CDR1 is DFQATT and CDR2 is SNEGSKA (reference sequence). CDR3 DNA sequence: TGCAGTGCTTCAGCGGGAGGGCCTTCCTACGAGCAGTACTTC. Translated: CSASAGGPSYEQYF.

This clonotype has a handful of counts. The chain joins TRBV5-8 to TRBJ1-6; D ambiguous. Germline assignment: CDR1 SGHTS and CDR2 YDEGEE. The CDR3 loop spans 13 amino acids. V was cut by 4 bases and J by 4 bases, with 6 bases left in between. The CDR3 loop is CASSLVYNSPLHF. The CDR3 DNA is TGTGCCAGCAGCCTTGTGTATAATTCACCCCTCCACTTT.

The rearrangement joins TRBV27 to TRBJ2-1; a possible D gene is TRBD1 (8 bases). There are 19 residues in the CDR3. V lost 4 bases and J lost 7, with 29 bases in between. Germline CDR1 reads MNHEY; CDR2 reads SMNVEV (reference sequence). The CDR3 sequence is CASSSGQGWGGGGGNEQFF. CDR3 in DNA: TGTGCCAGCAGTTCAGGACAGGGTTGGGGGGGGGGGGGGGGGAATGAGCAGTTCTTC.

This chain connects TRBV18 to TRBJ2-7, with D unresolved. Trimming pared 11 bases from V and 0 bases from J, leaving 14 bases between. The CDR3 has 13 amino acids. Germline CDR1 is KGHSH and CDR2 is LQKENI. The CDR3 sequence is CAGSPRDSYEQYF. The CDR3 DNA is TGTGCCGGCAGCCCCAGAGACTCCTACGAGCAGTACTTC.

This clonotype was found many times. V is TRBV6-2 or TRBV6-3 and J is TRBJ2-1; TRBD2 matches 7 bases. Trimming cost V 6 bases and J 8 bases; bases outside gene matches: 10. The CDR3 has 14 residues. The germline gives CDR1 MNHEY, CDR2 SVGEGT. CDR3 region: CASSPFAGVYEQFF. CDR3 in DNA: TGTGCCAGCAGCCCCTTTGCGGGAGTTTATGAGCAGTTCTTC.

This rearrangement joins TRBV6-5 to TRBJ2-2; 7 nucleotides agree with TRBD1. Losses at the gene ends were 2 bases for V and 3 bases for J; bases not matched to a gene: 6. Germline V lookup: CDR1 MNHEY, CDR2 SVGAGI. The CDR3 runs to 16 residues. The CDR3 loop reads CASSYPQTGYTGELFF. The CDR3, as DNA: TGTGCCAGCAGTTACCCACAGACAGGGTACACCGGGGAGCTGTTTTTT.

This clonotype was detected ten times or more. This chain joins TRBV5-1 and TRBJ1-1; D is unclear. This CDR3 has 15 amino acids. Looked up from germline, CDR1 is SGHRS and CDR2 is YFSETQ. With 0 bases removed from V and 1 base from J, the gap between germline ends came to 10 bases. The CDR3 DNA is TGCGCCAGCAGCTTGGCCGGGCGGACGAACACTGAAGCTTTCTTT. It specifies CASSLAGRTNTEAFF.

This clonotype showed up many times. This chain connects TRBV29-1 to TRBJ1-1; a possible D gene is TRBD1 (5 bases). Trimming cost V 6 bases and J 4 bases, with 15 bases left between them. Germline CDR1 and CDR2: SQVTM and ANQGSEA. The CDR3 totals 13 residues. CDR3 in amino acids: CSVLGGAPTEAFF. In DNA, the CDR3 is TGCAGCGTCCTGGGCGGGGCACCCACTGAAGCTTTCTTT.

In its sample, this clonotype was seen many times. The chain links TRBV2 to TRBJ2-1, with TRBD2 matching 10 bases. From germline, CDR1 is SNHLY and CDR2 FYNNEI. With V trimmed by 6 bases and J by 7 bases, 12 bases remained unmatched. The CDR3 is 16 amino acids. In DNA form, the CDR3 reads TGTGCCAGCAGCACAGAAGCTAGCGGGAGTGAGAATGAGCAGTTCTTC. It is translated as CASSTEASGSENEQFF.

This clonotype showed up just a few times. The genes are TRBV9 and TRBJ2-2; possible D gene TRBD2, 6 bases. CDR1 SGDLS and CDR2 YYNGEE come from the germline V gene. The CDR3 runs 16 residues. With 4 bases removed from V and 0 bases from J, the gap between germline ends came to 13 bases. As DNA, the CDR3 is TGTGCCAGCAGCCCCTGGGGGGAAACGAACACCGGGGAGCTGTTTTTT. Translating gives CASSPWGETNTGELFF.

Concerning this clonotype itself: At one end, the junction sequence differs from germline, possibly due to a read error. The chain carries TRBV20-1 and TRBJ2-1; tentative D call: TRBD1 (6 bases). Germline V gives CDR1 DFQATT, CDR2 SNEGSKA (reference sequence). This CDR3 has 10 residues. This chain's CDR3 is CSAKDSLEVF. CDR3 DNA: TGCAGTGCTAAGGACAGCCTTGAGGTCTTC.

This clonotype was seen repeatedly, ten times or more. V gene TRBV28 combines with J gene TRBJ2-1; 10 positions agree with TRBD2. The V segment lost 5 bases and the J segment 5 bases; nucleotides outside the gene matches: 15. Germline CDR1 and CDR2: MDHEN and SYDVKM. The CDR3 has 18 amino acids. The CDR3 sequence: CASSLPETSGRAHNEQFF. Here the CDR3 DNA reads TGTGCCAGCAGTCTCCCTGAAACCAGCGGGAGGGCCCACAATGAGCAGTTCTTC.

This clonotype appeared many times. The V call is TRBV7-6, the J call TRBJ2-4, with D unclear. Between the trimmed V and J ends, which lost 1 base and 0 bases, there was a span of 16 bases. CDR3 length: 18 amino acids. Germline CDR1 reads SGHVS; CDR2 reads FNYEAQ. CDR3 bases: TGTGCCAGCAGCTTAGGGGCACCGAGGACGATAGCCAAAAACATTCAGTACTTC. This encodes CASSLGAPRTIAKNIQYF.

This clonotype was seen at least ten times. The rearrangement uses TRBV28 and TRBJ2-5; D call uncertain. CDR1 and CDR2 from the germline V gene are MDHEN and SYDVKM. V was cut by 4 bases and J by 7 bases, with 7 bases left in between. The CDR3 consists of 11 residues. CDR3 coding DNA: TGTGCCAGCAGTTCCCGGTTGACCCAGTACTTC. Translation gives CASSSRLTQYF.

This clonotype was observed at least ten times. The gene calls are TRBV24-1 and TRBJ2-5; 8 bases match TRBD1. The CDR3 is made up of 16 amino acids. Germline V CDR1 and CDR2: KGHDR, SFDVKD. The junction had 10 bases not matched to a gene; V was cut back by 3 bases and J by 5 bases. CDR3 protein: CATSDRDGQGGETQYF. CDR3 sequence (DNA): TGTGCCACCAGTGATCGCGACGGACAGGGTGGCGAGACCCAGTACTTC.

This clonotype was counted ten times or more. This chain joins TRBV3-1 and TRBJ2-1, with D unclear. Between the trimmed V and J ends, which lost 1 base and 2 bases, there was a span of 3 bases. The CDR3 spans 13 residues. Germline V gives CDR1 LGHDT, CDR2 YNNKEL (reference sequence). The DNA for the CDR3 is TGTGCCAGCAGCCAAGGCCCCTACAATGAGCAGTTCTTC. Residues: CASSQGPYNEQFF.

This clonotype was detected a few times. This rearrangement joins TRBV2 to TRBJ2-5; 9 nucleotides match TRBD2. CDR3 length: 12 residues. The trim removed 7 bases at V and 4 bases at J, leaving 1 base unmatched. CDR1 is SNHLY and CDR2 is FYNNEI in the germline V gene. The CDR3 loop reads CASILAGETQYF. In DNA, the CDR3 is TGTGCCAGCATACTAGCGGGAGAGACCCAGTACTTC.

In this sample, this clonotype turned up many times. The DNA of the CDR3 is TGCGCCAGCAGCTTGGACGGACAGGGACTATATGGCTACACCTTC. Translation gives CASSLDGQGLYGYTF. The chain uses TRBV5-1 and TRBJ1-2; 8 bases are a match to TRBD1. The V gene end was trimmed by 0 bases and the J gene end by 5 bases; junction bases not matched to a gene: 6. The CDR3 has 15 residues. Germline CDR1 SGHRS, CDR2 YFSETQ. The entire variable domain, with the rest obtained from reference TRBV5-1 and TRBJ1-2, is as follows: KAGVTQTPRYLIKTRGQQVTLSCSPISGHRSVSWYQQTPGQGLQFLFEYFSETQRNKGNFPGRFSGRQFSNSRSEMNVSTLELGDSALYLCASSLDGQGLYGYTFGSGTRLTVV.

This chain links TRBV6-2 or TRBV6-3 with TRBJ2-3; TRBD2 matches at 12 bases. The trim removed 5 bases at V and 5 bases at J, leaving 8 bases unmatched. Germline V gene sequence: CDR1 MNHEY, CDR2 SVGEGT. This CDR3 comprises 16 residues. The CDR3 DNA follows: TGTGCCAGCAGTGCGACTAGCGGGAGTAGGATAGATACGCAGTATTTT. Amino acid sequence: CASSATSGSRIDTQYF.

As to this clonotype: One junction end disagrees with the germline gene, perhaps due to a read error. V gene TRBV7-2 combines with J gene TRBJ2-2, with 10 nucleotides matching TRBD2. CDR1 is SGHTA and CDR2 is FQGNSA in the germline V gene. The CDR3 covers 16 residues. The CDR3 DNA reads TGTGCCAGCAGCTTGGGAGCGGGAGGGGGAACCGGGAAGCTGTTTTTT. This codes for CASSLGAGGGTGKLFF.

This clonotype was detected many times. The chain combines TRBV7-8 with TRBJ2-7; 12 nucleotides line up with TRBD1. The J segment lost 5 bases and the V segment lost 4 bases, leaving 9 bases of the junction unmatched. The CDR3 has 16 amino acids. From germline, CDR1 is SGHVS and CDR2 FQNEAQ. CDR3 bases: TGTGCCAGCAGCTCCTCCGGGACAGGGGGCATAAACGAGCAGTACTTC. As protein: CASSSSGTGGINEQYF. Looking up the rest from reference TRBV7-8 and TRBJ2-7 gives the full variable domain: GAGVSQSPRYKVAKRGQDVALRCDPISGHVSLFWYQQALGQGPEFLTYFQNEAQLDKSGLPSDRFFAERPEGSVSTLKIQRTQQEDSAVYLCASSSSGTGGINEQYFGPGTRLTVT.

This clonotype was counted ten times or more. This clone may be a read error of a much larger clone one base away. The chain recombines TRBV28 with TRBJ2-3; 7 bases are a match to TRBD2. The CDR3 consists of 14 residues. CDR1 and CDR2 from the germline V gene are MDHEN and SYDVKM. CDR3 DNA: TGTGCCAGCAGTCAAGAGACTAGCACAGATACGCTGTATTTT. Translated, it gives CASSQETSTDTLYF.

This clonotype came up many times. The chain combines TRBV5-6 with TRBJ1-2; D is uncertain. The CDR3 is 14 residues long. V dropped 2 bases and J dropped 5 bases, with 13 bases sitting between them. CDR1 and CDR2 (germline): SGHDT, YYEEEE. CDR3 in DNA: TGTGCCAGCAGCTTTCGGAGGAGACTTTATGGCTACACCTTC. Its protein is CASSFRRRLYGYTF. Full variable domain (missing parts from reference TRBV5-6 and TRBJ1-2): DAGVTQSPTHLIKTRGQQVTLRCSPKSGHDTVSWYQQALGQGPQFIFQYYEEEERQRGNFPDRFSGHQFPNYSSELNVNALLLGDSALYLCASSFRRRLYGYTFGSGTRLTVV.

This clonotype was detected many times. The V gene is TRBV29-1, the J gene TRBJ2-7, with 9 bases matching TRBD1. V dropped 6 bases and J dropped 0; count of bases not matched to a gene: 6. The CDR3 is 14 residues long. The germline V gene has CDR1 SQVTM and CDR2 ANQGSEA. This chain's CDR3 is CSVTTGGFSYEQYF. The DNA of the CDR3 is TGCAGCGTGACGACAGGGGGTTTCTCCTACGAGCAGTACTTC.

For this clonotype: A much larger clone lies one base from this, so it may be a read error. The J gene is TRBJ1-6, the V gene TRBV12-3 or TRBV12-4, with 11 bases fitting TRBD1. CDR3 length: 14 amino acids. V was clipped by 6 bases and J by 10 bases; unmatched bases: 5. This CDR3 is CASRSGTGGSPLHF. The CDR3 DNA sequence: TGTGCCAGCAGGTCCGGGACAGGGGGATCACCCCTCCACTTT.

This chain links TRBV5-1 with TRBJ2-2; the D gene is possibly TRBD1 (6 bases). This CDR3 is built from 14 residues. Germline V CDR1 and CDR2: SGHRS, YFSETQ. The V gene lost 0 bases and the J gene lost 6 bases, with 9 bases spanning the gap. The CDR3 coding sequence is TGCGCCAGCAGCTTGGACAGGGTTTCCGGGGAGCTGTTTTTT. Translated, it gives CASSLDRVSGELFF.